Detailed here is one TCR beta chain. Enrollees, roughly 18 to 90 years old, lived in about two dozen US areas. Recovery meant two consecutive negative NP/OP PCR tests, professional clearance, or resolved symptoms. This record belongs to a study of blood T cell repertoires in COVID-19. Study in general: The United States, Italy and Spain supplied acute and convalescent COVID-19 samples.

Germline V gene sequence: CDR1 SGHTA, CDR2 FQGNSA. V gave up 6 bases and J gave up 1 base, with 12 bases separating them. The CDR3 contains 14 residues. The method was immunoSEQ multiplex PCR; TCRdb's version includes in-frame clones alone and lacks a portion of them. The top ten clones hold 3.5% to 4.5% of a sample with a few hundred thousand clones, 70% to 90% of them seen once. The clonotype originates from a woman aged 30 to 39 who had recovered from COVID-19. The chain recombines TRBV7-2 with TRBJ2-5, with a weak D call TRBD2 (5 bases). Material: PBMCs or T cells enriched from blood (not recorded which). CDR3 protein: CASRGTRSQETQYF. The CDR3 bases are TGTGCCAGCAGAGGAACTAGGAGCCAAGAGACCCAGTACTTC.